Given below is one T cell receptor beta chain in context. This sample was included in a study of blood T cell repertoires in COVID-19. About the research overall: Samples came from the United States, Italy and Spain, spanning acute and convalescent COVID-19. In each case, the material was cDNA or gDNA derived from T cells, B-cell-depleted T cells, or PBMCs.

The CDR3 loop spans 15 amino acids. Germline CDR1 SGHNT, CDR2 YYREEE (reference sequence). V lost 2 bases, J lost 5 bases, and 9 bases stayed unmatched. Original data processing: Nucleated cell counts were estimated from reference gene primer amplification. TCRdb's copy holds only in-frame clones and misses some; the assay was immunoSEQ multiplex PCR. That table furnishes V, J and clone size, whereas the DNA furnished D and trimming. The profile shows under 130,000 clones, roughly 80% of them singletons. Sequenced input: peripheral blood. This TCR was sampled from a man aged 70 or older with active or convalescent COVID-19. V and J are TRBV5-4 and TRBJ1-1; 7 nucleotides align to TRBD1. The CDR3 loop reads CASSFWTGPGTEAFF. The CDR3, as DNA: TGTGCCAGCAGCTTTTGGACAGGCCCAGGGACTGAAGCTTTCTTT.